This record concerns one T cell receptor beta chain sequence. The data were obtained in a study of blood T cells in healthy people across ages. V lost 3 bases to trimming and J lost 2 bases; unmatched junction nucleotides: 4. Germline CDR1 is DFQATT and CDR2 is SNEGSKA (reference sequence). The CDR3 covers 14 residues. Alongside a J-beta primer mix, a sample-barcoded 5' primer served in a second PCR lasting about 7 to 12 cycles. MiXCR, run by TCRdb on the 5' RACE reads, gives a single entry per CDR3 protein. The sample consists of approximately 1,000,000 distinct CDR3 sequences, less than 50% of them appearing once.

The sequencing sample was made of blood. The clonotype was recovered from a woman aged 55-70 years in good health. The gene calls are TRBV20-1 and TRBJ2-7; 10 bases line up with TRBD2. The CDR3 DNA is TGCAGTGCTAGCGAAGCGGGAGGGGCCTACGAGCAGTACTTC. Translating gives CSASEAGGAYEQYF.